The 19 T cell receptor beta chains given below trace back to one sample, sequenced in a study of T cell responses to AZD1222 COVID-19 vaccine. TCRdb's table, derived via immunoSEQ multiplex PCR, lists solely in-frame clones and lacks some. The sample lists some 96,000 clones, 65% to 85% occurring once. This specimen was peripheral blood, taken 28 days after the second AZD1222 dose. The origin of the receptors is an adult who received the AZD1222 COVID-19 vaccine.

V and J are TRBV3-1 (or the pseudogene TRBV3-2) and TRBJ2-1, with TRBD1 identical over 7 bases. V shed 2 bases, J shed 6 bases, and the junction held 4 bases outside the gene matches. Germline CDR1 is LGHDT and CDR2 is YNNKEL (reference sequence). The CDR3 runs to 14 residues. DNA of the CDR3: TGTGCCAGCAGCCAAAGATCAGGGGGCAATGAGCAGTTCTTC. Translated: CASSQRSGGNEQFF.

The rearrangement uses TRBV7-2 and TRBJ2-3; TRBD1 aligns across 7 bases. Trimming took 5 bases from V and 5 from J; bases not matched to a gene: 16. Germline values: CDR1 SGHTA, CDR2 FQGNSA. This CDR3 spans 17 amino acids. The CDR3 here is CASSPPGKRGRGDTQYF. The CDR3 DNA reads TGTGCCAGCAGCCCGCCCGGGAAAAGGGGGCGAGGAGATACGCAGTATTTT.

Written as DNA, the CDR3 is TGCGCCAGCAGCTCGGGACACCCGAGCTCTGGAAACACCATATATTTT. This translates into CASSSGHPSSGNTIYF. This chain joins TRBV5-1 and TRBJ1-3, with D perhaps matching TRBD1 (6 bases). Looked up from germline, CDR1 is SGHRS and CDR2 is YFSETQ. The CDR3 spans 16 residues. Trimming cost V 3 bases and J 0 bases, with 13 bases left between them.

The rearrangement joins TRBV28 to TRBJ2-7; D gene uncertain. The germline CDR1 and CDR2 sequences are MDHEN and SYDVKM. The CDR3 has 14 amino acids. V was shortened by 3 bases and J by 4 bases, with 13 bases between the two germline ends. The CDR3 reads CASSFGQTLYEQYF. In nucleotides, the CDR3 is TGTGCCAGCAGTTTTGGGCAGACCCTTTACGAGCAGTACTTC.

As DNA, the CDR3 is TGTGCCAGCAGCTTGGGGACAGAGCAAAATGGCTACACCTTC. Translated, it gives CASSLGTEQNGYTF. The V and J genes are TRBV5-6 and TRBJ1-2; D perhaps matches TRBD1 (6 bases). This CDR3 has 14 residues. Between the trimmed V and J ends, which lost 0 bases and 6 bases, there was a span of 12 bases. Germline assignment: CDR1 SGHDT and CDR2 YYEEEE.

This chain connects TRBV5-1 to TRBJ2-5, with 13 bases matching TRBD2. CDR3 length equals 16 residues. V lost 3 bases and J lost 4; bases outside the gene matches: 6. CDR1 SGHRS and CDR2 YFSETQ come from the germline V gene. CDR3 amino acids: CASSWGTSGMGETQYF. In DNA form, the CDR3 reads TGCGCCAGCAGCTGGGGGACTAGCGGGATGGGAGAGACCCAGTACTTC.

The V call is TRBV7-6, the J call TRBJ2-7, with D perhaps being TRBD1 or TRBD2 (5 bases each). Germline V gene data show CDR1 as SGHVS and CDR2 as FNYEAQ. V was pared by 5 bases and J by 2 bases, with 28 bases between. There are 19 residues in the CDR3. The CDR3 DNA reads TGTGCCAGCAGCCCATTCGGGACCTCCACGGCTATAGGTCCCTACGAGCAGTACTTC. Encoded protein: CASSPFGTSTAIGPYEQYF.

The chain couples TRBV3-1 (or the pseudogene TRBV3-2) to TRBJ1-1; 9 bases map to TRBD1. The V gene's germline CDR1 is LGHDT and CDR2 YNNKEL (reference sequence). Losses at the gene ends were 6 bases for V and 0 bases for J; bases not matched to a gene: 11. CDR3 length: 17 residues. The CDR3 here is CASRTTGTGILNTEAFF. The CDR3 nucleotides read TGTGCCAGCAGAACAACCGGGACAGGGATCTTGAACACTGAAGCTTTCTTT.

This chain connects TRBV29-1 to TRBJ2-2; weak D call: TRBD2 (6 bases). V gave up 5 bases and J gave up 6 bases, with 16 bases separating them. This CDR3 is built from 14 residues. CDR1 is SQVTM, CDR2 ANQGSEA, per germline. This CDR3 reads CSVIGTDSAGELFF. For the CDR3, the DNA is TGCAGCGTTATAGGGACTGATTCCGCCGGGGAGCTGTTTTTT.

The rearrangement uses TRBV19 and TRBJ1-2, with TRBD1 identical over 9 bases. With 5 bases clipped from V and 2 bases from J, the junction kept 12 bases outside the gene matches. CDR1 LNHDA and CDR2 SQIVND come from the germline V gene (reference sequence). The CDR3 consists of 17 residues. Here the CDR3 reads CASSDPGQGKKNYGYTF. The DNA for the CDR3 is TGTGCCAGTAGTGATCCGGGACAGGGAAAAAAAAACTATGGCTACACCTTC.

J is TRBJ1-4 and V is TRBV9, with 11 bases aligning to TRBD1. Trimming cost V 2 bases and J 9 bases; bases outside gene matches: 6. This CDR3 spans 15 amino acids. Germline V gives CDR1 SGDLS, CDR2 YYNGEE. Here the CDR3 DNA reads TGTGCCAGCAGCGTCGGGGGACAGGGGGGACAAAAACTGTTTTTT. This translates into CASSVGGQGGQKLFF. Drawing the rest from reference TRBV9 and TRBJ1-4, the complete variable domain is DSGVTQTPKHLITATGQRVTLRCSPRSGDLSVYWYQQSLDQGLQFLIQYYNGEERAKGNILERFSAQQFPDLHSELNLSSLELGDSALYFCASSVGGQGGQKLFFGSGTQLSVL.

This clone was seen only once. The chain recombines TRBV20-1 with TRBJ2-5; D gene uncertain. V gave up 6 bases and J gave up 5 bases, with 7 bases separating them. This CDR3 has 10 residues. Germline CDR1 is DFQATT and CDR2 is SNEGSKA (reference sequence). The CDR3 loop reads CSATLETQYF. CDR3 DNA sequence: TGCAGTGCAACATTGGAGACCCAGTACTTC.

The CDR3: CASSQDTTSGGGQFF. The CDR3 DNA is TGTGCCAGCAGCCAAGATACCACTAGCGGGGGTGGTCAGTTCTTC. The chain combines TRBV3-1 (or the pseudogene TRBV3-2) with TRBJ2-1, with 11 bases lining up with TRBD2. Germline V gene data show CDR1 as LGHDT and CDR2 as YNNKEL (reference sequence). The CDR3 loop spans 15 amino acids. Losses at the gene ends were 0 bases for V and 13 bases for J; bases not matched to a gene: 8.

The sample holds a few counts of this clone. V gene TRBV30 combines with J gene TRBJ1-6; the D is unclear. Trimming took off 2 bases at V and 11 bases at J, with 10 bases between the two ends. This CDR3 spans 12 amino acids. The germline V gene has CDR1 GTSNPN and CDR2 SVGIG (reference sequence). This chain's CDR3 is CAWSQVRAPLHF. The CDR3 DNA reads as TGTGCCTGGAGTCAGGTGCGTGCACCCCTCCACTTT.

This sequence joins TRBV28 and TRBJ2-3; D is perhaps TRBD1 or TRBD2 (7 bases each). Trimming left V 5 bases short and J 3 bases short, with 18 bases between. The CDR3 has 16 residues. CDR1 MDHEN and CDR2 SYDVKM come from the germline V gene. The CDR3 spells CASSQGGLAETDTQYF. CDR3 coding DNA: TGTGCCAGCAGTCAGGGGGGCCTAGCGGAAACAGATACGCAGTATTTT.

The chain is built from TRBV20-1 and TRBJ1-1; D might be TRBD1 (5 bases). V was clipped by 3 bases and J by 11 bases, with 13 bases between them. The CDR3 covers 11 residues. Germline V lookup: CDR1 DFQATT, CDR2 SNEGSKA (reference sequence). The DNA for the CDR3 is TGCAGTGCTAGGGGGGGGGATATGGCTTTCTTT. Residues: CSARGGDMAFF.

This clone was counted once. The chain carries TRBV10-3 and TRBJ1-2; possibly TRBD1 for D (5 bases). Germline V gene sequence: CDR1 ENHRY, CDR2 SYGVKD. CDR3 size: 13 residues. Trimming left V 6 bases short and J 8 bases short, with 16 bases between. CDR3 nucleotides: TGTGCCATCAGAGCACAGGAGGTCTACGGCTACACCTTC. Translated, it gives CAIRAQEVYGYTF.

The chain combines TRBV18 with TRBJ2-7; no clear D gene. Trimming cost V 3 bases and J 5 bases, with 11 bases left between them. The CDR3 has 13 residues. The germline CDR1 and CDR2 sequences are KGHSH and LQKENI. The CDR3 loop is CASSPPVSDEQYF. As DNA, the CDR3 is TGTGCCAGCTCACCTCCGGTTTCGGACGAGCAGTACTTC.

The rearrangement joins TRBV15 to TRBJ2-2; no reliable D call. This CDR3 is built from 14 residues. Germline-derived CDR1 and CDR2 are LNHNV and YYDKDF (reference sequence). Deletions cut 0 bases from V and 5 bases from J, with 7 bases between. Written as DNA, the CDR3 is TGTGCCACCAGCAGAGAGCAGGTTACCGGGGAGCTGTTTTTT. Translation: CATSREQVTGELFF.